This T cell receptor beta chain originates from a study of cytotoxic CD8 clonotypes in ibrutinib-treated CLL. Study results and limitations: Rising at ibrutinib response, clonality subsequently fell back toward baseline at progression. Clonality measured at baseline exceeded age-matched healthy donors, tracking circulating CD8+ T-cell counts.

Unmatched junction bases numbered 6, after V lost 2 bases and J lost 6 bases. CDR1 is LGHNA, CDR2 YSLEER, per germline. This CDR3 contains 15 residues. Here immunoSEQ multiplex PCR was the method, and the copy in TCRdb shows in-frame clones only, minus some. The repertoire consists of some 130,000 clones, with approximately 83% occurring once and the leading ten covering about 1.9%. For this clone: As yet, its antigen is unknown. The sample contains more than one DNA sequence encoding this CDR3.

This TCR derives from a human donor with chronic lymphocytic leukemia. Sample: PBMCs, taken after 24 months of ibrutinib treatment. J is TRBJ2-1 and V is TRBV4-3, with 8 bases lining up with TRBD2. CDR3 loop: CASSQPSGGRNEQFF. In DNA, the CDR3 is TGCGCCAGCAGCCAACCGAGCGGGGGTCGCAATGAGCAGTTCTTC.